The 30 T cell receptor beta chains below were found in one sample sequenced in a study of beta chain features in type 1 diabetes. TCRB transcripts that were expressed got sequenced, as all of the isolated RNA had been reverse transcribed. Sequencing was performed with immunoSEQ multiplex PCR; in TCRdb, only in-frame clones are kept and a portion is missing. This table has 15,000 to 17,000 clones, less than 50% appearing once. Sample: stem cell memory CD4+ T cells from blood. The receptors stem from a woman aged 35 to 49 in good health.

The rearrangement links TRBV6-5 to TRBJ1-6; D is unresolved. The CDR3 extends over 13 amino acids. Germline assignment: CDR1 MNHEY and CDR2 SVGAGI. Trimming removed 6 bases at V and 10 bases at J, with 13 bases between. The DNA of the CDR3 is TGTGCCAGCAGAATGGCGGCTCGGTCACCCCTCCACTTT. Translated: CASRMAARSPLHF.

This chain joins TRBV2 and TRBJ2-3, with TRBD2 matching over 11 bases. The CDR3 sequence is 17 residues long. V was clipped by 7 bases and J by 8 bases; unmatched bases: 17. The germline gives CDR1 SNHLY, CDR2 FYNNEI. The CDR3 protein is CASMTTSFSGGAGTQYF. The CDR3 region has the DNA TGTGCCAGCATGACCACGTCCTTTAGCGGGGGGGCCGGTACGCAGTATTTT.

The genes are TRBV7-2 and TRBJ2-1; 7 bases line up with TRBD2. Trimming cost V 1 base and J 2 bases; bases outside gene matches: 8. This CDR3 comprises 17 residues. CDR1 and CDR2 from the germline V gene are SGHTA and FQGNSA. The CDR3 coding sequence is TGTGCCAGCAGCTTAGGTAGGGTGGGGGGGGCCTACAATGAGCAGTTCTTC. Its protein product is CASSLGRVGGAYNEQFF.

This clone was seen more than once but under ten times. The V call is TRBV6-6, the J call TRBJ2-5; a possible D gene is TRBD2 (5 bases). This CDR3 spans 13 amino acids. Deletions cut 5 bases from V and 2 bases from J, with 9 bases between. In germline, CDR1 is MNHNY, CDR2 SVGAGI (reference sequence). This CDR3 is CASSQLEQETQYF. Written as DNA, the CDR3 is TGTGCCAGCAGTCAACTAGAACAAGAGACCCAGTACTTC.

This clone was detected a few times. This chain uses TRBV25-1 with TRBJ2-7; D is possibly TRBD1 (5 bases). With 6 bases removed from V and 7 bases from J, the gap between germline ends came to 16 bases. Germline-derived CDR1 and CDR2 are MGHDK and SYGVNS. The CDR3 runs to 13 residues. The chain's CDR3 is CASSDLGLGEQYF. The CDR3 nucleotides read TGTGCCAGCAGCGACCTGGGGCTCGGGGAGCAGTACTTC.

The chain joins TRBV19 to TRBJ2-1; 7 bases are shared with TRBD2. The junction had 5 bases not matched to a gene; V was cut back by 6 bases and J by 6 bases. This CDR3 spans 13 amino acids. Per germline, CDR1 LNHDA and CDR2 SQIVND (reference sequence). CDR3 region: CASRATGGNEQFF. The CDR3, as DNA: TGTGCCAGTAGGGCAACGGGGGGCAATGAGCAGTTCTTC.

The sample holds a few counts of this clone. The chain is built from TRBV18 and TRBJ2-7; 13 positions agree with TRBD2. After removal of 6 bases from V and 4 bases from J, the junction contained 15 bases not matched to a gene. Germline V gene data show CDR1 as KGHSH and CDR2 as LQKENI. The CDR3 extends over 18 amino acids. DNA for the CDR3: TGTGCCAGCTCGCCAACCGCGGGACTAGCGGGGACCAAATACGAGCAGTACTTC. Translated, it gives CASSPTAGLAGTKYEQYF.

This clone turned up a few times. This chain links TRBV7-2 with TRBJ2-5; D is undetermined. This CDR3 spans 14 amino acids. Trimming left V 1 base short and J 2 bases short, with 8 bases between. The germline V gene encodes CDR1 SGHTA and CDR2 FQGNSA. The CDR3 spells CASSLDPGQETQYF. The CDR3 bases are TGTGCCAGCAGCTTAGACCCGGGTCAAGAGACCCAGTACTTC.

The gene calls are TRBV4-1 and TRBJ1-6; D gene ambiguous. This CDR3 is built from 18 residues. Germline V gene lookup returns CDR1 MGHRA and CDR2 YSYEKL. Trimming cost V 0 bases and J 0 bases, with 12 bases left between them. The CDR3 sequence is CASSQEGQASSYNSPLHF. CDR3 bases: TGCGCCAGCAGCCAAGAAGGCCAGGCGAGCTCCTATAATTCACCCCTCCACTTT.

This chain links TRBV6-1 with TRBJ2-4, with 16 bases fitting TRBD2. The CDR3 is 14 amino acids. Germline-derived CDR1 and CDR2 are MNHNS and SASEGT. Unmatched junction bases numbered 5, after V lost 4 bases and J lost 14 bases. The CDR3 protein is CASSAGTSGGAKYF. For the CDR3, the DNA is TGTGCCAGCAGTGCCGGGACTAGCGGGGGGGCCAAGTACTTC.

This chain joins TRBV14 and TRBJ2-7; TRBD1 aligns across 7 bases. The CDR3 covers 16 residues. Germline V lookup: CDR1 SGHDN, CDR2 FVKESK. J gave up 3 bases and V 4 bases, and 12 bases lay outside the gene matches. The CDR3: CASSLLATGAIYEQYF. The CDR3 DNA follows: TGTGCCAGCAGCCTCCTCGCCACAGGGGCTATCTACGAGCAGTACTTC.

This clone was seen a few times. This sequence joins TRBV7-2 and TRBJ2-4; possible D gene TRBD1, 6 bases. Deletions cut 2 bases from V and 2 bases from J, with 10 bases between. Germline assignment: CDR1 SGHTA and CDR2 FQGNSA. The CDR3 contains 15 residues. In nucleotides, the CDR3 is TGTGCCAGCAGCTTATTGGGGGCATCCAAAAACATTCAGTACTTC. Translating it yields CASSLLGASKNIQYF.

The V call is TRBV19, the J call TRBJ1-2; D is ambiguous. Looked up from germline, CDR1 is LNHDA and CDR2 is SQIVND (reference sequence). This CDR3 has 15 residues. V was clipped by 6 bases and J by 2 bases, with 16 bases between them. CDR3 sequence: CASRSMTLLNYGYTF. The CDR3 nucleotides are TGTGCCAGTAGATCGATGACCTTACTAAACTATGGCTACACCTTC. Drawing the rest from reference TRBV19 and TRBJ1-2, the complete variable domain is DGGITQSPKYLFRKEGQNVTLSCEQNLNHDAMYWYRQDPGQGLRLIYYSQIVNDFQKGDIAEGYSVSREKKESFPLTVTSAQKNPTAFYLCASRSMTLLNYGYTFGSGTRLTVV.

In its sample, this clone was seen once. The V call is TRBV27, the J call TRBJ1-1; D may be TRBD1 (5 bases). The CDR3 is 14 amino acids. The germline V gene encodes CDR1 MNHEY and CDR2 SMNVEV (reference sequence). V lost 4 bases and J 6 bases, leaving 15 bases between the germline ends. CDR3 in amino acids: CASSWRGRSAEAFF. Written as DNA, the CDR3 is TGTGCCAGCAGTTGGAGGGGTCGGAGCGCTGAAGCTTTCTTT.

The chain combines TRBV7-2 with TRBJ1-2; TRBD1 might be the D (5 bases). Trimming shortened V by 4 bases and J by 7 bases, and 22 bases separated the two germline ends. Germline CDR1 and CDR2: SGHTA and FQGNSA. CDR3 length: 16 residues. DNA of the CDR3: TGTGCCAGCAGCTCTAAAACTCAGGGAACGATGGGTGGCTACACCTTC. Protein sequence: CASSSKTQGTMGGYTF.

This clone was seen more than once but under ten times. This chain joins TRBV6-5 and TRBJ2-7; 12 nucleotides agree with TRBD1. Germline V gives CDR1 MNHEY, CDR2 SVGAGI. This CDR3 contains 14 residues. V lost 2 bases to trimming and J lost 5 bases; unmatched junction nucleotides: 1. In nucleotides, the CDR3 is TGTGCCAGCAGTTACGGGACAGGGGGCGACGAGCAGTACTTC. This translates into CASSYGTGGDEQYF.

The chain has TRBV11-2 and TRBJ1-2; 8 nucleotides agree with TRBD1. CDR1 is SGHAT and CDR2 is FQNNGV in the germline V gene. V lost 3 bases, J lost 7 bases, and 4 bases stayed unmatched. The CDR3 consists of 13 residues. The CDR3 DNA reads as TGTGCCAGCAGCTTTGGACAGGGCGGTGGCTACACCTTC. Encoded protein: CASSFGQGGGYTF.

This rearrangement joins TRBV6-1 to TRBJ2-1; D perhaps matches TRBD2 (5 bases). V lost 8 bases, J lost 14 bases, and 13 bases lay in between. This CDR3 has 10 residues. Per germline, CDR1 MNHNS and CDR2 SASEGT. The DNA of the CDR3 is TGTGCCAGCGGCCTTCATAGCGAGTTCTTC. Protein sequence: CASGLHSEFF.

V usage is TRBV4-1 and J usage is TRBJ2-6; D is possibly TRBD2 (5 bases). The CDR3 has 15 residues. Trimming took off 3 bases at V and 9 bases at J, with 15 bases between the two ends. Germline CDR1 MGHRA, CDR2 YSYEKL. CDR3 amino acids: CASSQEGGGVNVLTF. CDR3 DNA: TGCGCCAGCAGCCAGGAAGGTGGAGGAGTCAACGTCCTGACTTTC.

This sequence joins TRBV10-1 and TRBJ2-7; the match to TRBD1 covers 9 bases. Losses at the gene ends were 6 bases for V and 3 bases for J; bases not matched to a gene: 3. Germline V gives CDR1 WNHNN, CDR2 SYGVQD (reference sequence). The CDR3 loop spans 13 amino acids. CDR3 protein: CASSGTGYYEQYF. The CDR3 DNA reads TGCGCCAGCAGCGGGACAGGGTACTACGAGCAGTACTTC.

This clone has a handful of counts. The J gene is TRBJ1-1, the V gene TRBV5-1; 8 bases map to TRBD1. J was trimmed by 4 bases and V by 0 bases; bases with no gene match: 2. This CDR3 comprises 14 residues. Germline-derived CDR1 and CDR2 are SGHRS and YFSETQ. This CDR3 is CASSLGQGTTEAFF. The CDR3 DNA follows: TGCGCCAGCAGCTTGGGACAGGGGACCACTGAAGCTTTCTTT.

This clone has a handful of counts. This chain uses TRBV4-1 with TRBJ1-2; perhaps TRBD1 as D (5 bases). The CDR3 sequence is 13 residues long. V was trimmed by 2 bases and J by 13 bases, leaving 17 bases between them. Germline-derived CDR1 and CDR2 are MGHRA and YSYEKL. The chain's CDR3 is CASSQNQDSLSTF. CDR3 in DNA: TGCGCCAGCAGCCAAAACCAAGACAGCCTTAGCACCTTC.

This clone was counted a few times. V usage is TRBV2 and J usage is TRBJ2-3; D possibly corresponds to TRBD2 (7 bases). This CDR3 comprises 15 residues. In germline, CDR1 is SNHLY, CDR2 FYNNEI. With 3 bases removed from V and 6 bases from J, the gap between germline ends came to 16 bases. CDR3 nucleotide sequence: TGTGCCAGCAGTGAGTGGGGGGGGGCTTTGGATACGCAGTATTTT. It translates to CASSEWGGALDTQYF.

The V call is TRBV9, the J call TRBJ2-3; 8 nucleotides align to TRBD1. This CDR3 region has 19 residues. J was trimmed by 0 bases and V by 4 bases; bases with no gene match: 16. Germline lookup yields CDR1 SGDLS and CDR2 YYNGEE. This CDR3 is CASSHTDRVLDASTDTQYF. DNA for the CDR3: TGTGCCAGCAGCCACACGGACAGGGTATTAGACGCTAGCACAGATACGCAGTATTTT.

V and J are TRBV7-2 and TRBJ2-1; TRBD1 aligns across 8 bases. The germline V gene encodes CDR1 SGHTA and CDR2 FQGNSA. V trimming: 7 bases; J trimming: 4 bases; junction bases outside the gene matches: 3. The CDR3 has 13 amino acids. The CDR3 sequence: CASTGQVYNEQFF. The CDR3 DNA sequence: TGTGCCAGCACGGGACAGGTATACAATGAGCAGTTCTTC.

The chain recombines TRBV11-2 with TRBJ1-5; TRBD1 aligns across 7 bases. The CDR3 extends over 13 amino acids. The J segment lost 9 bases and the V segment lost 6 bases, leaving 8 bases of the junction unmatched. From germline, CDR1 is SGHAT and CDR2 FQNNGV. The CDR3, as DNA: TGTGCCAGCAGGCTGGACAGGCCTCGGCCCCAGCATTTT. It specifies CASRLDRPRPQHF.

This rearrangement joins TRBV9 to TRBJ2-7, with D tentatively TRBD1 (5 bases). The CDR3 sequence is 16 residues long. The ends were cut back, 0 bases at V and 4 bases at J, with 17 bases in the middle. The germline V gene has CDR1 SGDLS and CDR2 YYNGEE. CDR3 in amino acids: CASSVEERMGLYEQYF. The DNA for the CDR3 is TGTGCCAGCAGCGTAGAGGAACGGATGGGGCTGTACGAGCAGTACTTC. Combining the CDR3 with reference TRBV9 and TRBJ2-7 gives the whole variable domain DSGVTQTPKHLITATGQRVTLRCSPRSGDLSVYWYQQSLDQGLQFLIQYYNGEERAKGNILERFSAQQFPDLHSELNLSSLELGDSALYFCASSVEERMGLYEQYFGPGTRLTVT.

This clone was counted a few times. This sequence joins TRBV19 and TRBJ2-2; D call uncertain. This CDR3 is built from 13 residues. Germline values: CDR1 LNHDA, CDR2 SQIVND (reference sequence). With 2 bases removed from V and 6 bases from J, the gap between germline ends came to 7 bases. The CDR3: CASSISPPGELFF. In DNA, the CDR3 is TGTGCCAGTAGTATAAGCCCTCCCGGGGAGCTGTTTTTT.

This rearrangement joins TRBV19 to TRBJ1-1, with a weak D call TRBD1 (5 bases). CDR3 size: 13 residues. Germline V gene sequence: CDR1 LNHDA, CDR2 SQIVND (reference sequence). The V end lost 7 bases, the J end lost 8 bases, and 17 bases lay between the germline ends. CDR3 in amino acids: CASKGWGGEEAFF. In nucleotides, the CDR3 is TGTGCCAGTAAGGGGTGGGGGGGAGAAGAAGCTTTCTTT. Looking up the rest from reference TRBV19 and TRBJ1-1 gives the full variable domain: DGGITQSPKYLFRKEGQNVTLSCEQNLNHDAMYWYRQDPGQGLRLIYYSQIVNDFQKGDIAEGYSVSREKKESFPLTVTSAQKNPTAFYLCASKGWGGEEAFFGQGTRLTVV.

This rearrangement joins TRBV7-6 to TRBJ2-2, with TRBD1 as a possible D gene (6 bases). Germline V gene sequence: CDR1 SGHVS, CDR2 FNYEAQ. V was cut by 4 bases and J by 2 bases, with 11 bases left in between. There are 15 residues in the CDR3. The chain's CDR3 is CASSSRDTNTGELFF. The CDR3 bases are TGTGCCAGCAGCTCCCGGGACACAAACACCGGGGAGCTGTTTTTT.